This TCR beta chain was documented in a study of blood T cell repertoires in COVID-19. Study-level information: The study drew acute and convalescent COVID-19 samples from the United States, Italy and Spain. T cells, B-cell-depleted T cells, or PBMCs provided the cDNA or gDNA that served as material.

The germline CDR1 and CDR2 sequences are LGHDT and YNNKEL (reference sequence). This CDR3 region has 13 residues. V trimming: 9 bases; J trimming: 0 bases; junction bases outside the gene matches: 5. Per the authors' pipeline: Nucleated cell counts were estimated from reference gene primer amplification. TCRdb's copy holds only in-frame clones and misses some; the assay was immunoSEQ multiplex PCR. The DNA was the basis for D and trimming; V, J and clone size are from that table. This table holds over 200,000 clones, roughly 90% found once. The sequence was obtained from a man aged 55 to 70 who had recovered from COVID-19. The sequencing input was peripheral blood. This sequence joins TRBV3-1 (or the pseudogene TRBV3-2) and TRBJ2-7, with TRBD1 matching over 7 bases. The chain's CDR3 is CASSNRGSYEQYF. DNA for the CDR3: TGTGCCAGTAGCAACAGGGGCTCCTACGAGCAGTACTTC.